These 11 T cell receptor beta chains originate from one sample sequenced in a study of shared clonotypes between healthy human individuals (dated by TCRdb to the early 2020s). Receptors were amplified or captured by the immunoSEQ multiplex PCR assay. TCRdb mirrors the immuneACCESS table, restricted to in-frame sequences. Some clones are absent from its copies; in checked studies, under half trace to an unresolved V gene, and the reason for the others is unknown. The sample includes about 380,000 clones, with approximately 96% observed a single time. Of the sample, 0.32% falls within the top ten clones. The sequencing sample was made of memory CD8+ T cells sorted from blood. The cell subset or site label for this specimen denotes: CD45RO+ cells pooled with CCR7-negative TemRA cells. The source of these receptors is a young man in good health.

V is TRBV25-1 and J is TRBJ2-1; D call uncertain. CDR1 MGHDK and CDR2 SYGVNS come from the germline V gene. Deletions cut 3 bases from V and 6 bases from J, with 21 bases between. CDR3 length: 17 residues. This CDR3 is CASSDPRGRTRRNEQFF. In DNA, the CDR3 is TGTGCCAGCAGTGATCCCCGTGGACGTACTCGTCGCAATGAGCAGTTCTTC.

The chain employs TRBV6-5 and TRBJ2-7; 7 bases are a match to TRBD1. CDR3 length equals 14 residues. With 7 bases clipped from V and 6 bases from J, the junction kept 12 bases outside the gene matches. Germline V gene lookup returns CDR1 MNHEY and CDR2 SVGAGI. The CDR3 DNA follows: TGTGCCAGCAATGCCCTAGACAGGGCGGGCGAGCAGTACTTC. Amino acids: CASNALDRAGEQYF.

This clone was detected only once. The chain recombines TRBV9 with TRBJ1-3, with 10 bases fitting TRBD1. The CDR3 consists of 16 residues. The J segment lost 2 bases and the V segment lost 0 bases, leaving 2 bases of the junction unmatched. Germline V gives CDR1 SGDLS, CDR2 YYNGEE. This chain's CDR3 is CASSVGGTGAGNTIYF. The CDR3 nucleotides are TGTGCCAGCAGCGTAGGTGGGACAGGGGCTGGAAACACCATATATTTT.

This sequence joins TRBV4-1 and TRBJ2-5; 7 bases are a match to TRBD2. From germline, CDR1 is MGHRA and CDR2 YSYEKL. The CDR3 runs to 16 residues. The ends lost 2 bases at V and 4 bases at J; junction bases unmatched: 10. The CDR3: CASSQLAGVMSETQYF. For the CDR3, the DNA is TGCGCCAGCAGCCAATTGGCGGGAGTGATGTCAGAGACCCAGTACTTC.

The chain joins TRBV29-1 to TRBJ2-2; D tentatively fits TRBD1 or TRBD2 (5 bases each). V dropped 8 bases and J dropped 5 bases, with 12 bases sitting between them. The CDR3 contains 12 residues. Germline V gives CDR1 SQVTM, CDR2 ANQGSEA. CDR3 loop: CSSRGVTGELFF. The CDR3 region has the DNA TGCAGCTCGAGAGGGGTGACCGGGGAGCTGTTTTTT.

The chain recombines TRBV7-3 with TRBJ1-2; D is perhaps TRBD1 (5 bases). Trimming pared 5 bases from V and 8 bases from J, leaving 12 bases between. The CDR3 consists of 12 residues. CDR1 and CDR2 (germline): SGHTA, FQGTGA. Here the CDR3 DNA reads TGTGCCAGCAGCGCAGGGCTGGGCGGCTACACCTTC. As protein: CASSAGLGGYTF.

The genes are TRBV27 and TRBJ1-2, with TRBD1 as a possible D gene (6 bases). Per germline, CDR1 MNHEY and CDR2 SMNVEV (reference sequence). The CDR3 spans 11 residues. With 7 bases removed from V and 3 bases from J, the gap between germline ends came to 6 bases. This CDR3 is CASNRDYGYTF. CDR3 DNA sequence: TGTGCCAGCAACAGGGACTATGGCTACACCTTC.

The CDR3 is CASSPAVGAWMETQYF. The CDR3 nucleotides read TGTGCCAGCTCCCCCGCGGTCGGGGCTTGGATGGAGACCCAGTACTTC. The chain has TRBV18 and TRBJ2-5; D may correspond to TRBD1 or TRBD2 (5 bases each). V was clipped by 6 bases and J by 5 bases, with 22 bases between them. Germline CDR1 reads KGHSH; CDR2 reads LQKENI. The CDR3 consists of 16 residues.

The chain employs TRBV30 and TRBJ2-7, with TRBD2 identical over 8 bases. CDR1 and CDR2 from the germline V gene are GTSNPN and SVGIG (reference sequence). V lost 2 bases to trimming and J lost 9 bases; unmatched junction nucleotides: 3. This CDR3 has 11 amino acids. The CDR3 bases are TGTGCCTGGAGTAGCGGGGGCGCGCAGTACTTC. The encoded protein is CAWSSGGAQYF.

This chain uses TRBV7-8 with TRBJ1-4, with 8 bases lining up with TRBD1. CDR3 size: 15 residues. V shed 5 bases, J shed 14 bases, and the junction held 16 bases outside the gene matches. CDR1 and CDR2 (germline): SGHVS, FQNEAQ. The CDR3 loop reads CASSPTARQGYSLFF. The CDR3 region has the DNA TGTGCCAGCAGCCCCACCGCCCGACAGGGGTACTCTCTGTTTTTT.

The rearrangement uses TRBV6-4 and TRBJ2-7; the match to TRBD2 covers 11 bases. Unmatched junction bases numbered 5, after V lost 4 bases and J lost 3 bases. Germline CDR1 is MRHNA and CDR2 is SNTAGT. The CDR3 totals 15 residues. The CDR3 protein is CASSVTSGDLYEQYF. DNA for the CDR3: TGTGCCAGCAGTGTGACTAGCGGGGATCTCTACGAGCAGTACTTC.